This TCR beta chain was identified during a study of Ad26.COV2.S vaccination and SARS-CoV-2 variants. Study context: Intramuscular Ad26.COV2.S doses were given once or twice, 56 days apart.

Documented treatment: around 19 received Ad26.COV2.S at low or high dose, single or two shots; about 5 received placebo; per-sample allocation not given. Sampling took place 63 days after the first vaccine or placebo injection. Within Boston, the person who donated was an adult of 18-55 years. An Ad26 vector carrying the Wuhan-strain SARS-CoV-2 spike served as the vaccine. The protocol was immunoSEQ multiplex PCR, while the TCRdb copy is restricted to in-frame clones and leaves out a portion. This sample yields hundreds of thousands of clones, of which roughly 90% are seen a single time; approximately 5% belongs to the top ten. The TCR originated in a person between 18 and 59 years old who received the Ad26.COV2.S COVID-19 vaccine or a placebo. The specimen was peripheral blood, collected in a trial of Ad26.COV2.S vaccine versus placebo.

The chain's CDR3 is CASSPDWTYEQYF. The CDR3 DNA is TGTGCCAGCTCACCGGACTGGACCTACGAGCAGTACTTC. V and J are TRBV18 and TRBJ2-7, with D possibly matching TRBD2 (5 bases). The CDR3 extends over 13 amino acids. V lost 3 bases and J 2 bases, leaving 8 bases between the germline ends. The germline CDR1 and CDR2 sequences are KGHSH and LQKENI.